The sequence of this T cell receptor beta chain was determined in a study of OX40 agonist ivuxolimab in advanced cancers. Findings of the study overall: Compared with CD4+, CD8+ T cells on average had more expanded clones. Dosing at 0.1 to 3.0 mg/kg was accompanied by clonal expansion of CD4+ and CD8+ blood T cells by week 6.

V lost 6 bases to trimming and J lost 2 bases, with 17 bases between them. In germline, CDR1 is LNHNV, CDR2 YYDKDF (reference sequence). This CDR3 comprises 15 residues. Points on this clone: Its antigen is unidentified.

Profiled with immunoSEQ multiplex PCR; TCRdb holds only in-frame clones, not every one. The table lists about 15,000 clones, roughly 86% of them singletons. The sample in question was CD4+ or CD8+ T cells sorted from blood, obtained in a trial of the OX40 agonist ivuxolimab. The gene calls are TRBV15 and TRBJ2-7, with a tentative D call TRBD1 (5 bases). This clonotype was obtained from an adult with an advanced solid tumor such as melanoma, head and neck, liver or kidney cancer. The CDR3 sequence is CATRMGPDFPYEQYF. The CDR3 coding sequence is TGTGCCACCAGGATGGGGCCCGATTTCCCCTACGAGCAGTACTTC.